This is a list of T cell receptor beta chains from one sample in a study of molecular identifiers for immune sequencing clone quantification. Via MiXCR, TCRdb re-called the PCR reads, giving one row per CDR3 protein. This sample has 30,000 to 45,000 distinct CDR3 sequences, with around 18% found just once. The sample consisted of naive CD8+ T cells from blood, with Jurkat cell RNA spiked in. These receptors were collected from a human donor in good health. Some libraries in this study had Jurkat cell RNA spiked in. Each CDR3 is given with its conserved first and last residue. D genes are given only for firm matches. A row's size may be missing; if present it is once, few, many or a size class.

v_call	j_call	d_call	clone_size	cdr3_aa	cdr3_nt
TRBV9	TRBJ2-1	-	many	CASSDGTYNEQFF	TGTGCCAGCAGCGACGGGACCTACAATGAGCAGTTCTTC
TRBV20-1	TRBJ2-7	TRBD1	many	CSARTGAYEQYF	TGCAGTGCACGGACAGGGGCCTACGAGCAGTACTTC
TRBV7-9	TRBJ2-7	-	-	CASSGRDRIEPYEQYF	TGTGCCAGCAGCGGGCGTGACAGGATAGAACCCTACGAGCAGTACTTC
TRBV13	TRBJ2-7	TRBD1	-	CASSAQGAYEQYF	TGTGCCAGCAGCGCGCAGGGGGCCTACGAGCAGTACTTC
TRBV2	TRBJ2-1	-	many	CASSTGLGGNNEQFF	TGTGCCAGCAGTACAGGGTTGGGCGGGAACAATGAGCAGTTCTTC
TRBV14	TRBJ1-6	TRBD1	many	CASSPGTGVNSPLHF	TGTGCCAGCAGCCCCGGGACAGGGGTCAACTCACCCCTCCACTTT
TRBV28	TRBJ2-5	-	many	CASSFRLSRQTQYF	TGTGCCAGCAGTTTTAGACTCTCCCGGCAGACCCAGTACTTC
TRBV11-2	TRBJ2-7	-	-	CASSFDRRVTISIYEQYF	TGTGCCAGCAGCTTCGACAGGCGGGTCACGATTAGTATCTACGAGCAGTACTTC
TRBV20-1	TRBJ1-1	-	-	CSAELPWGHVNTEAFF	TGCAGTGCCGAACTACCCTGGGGCCACGTGAACACTGAAGCTTTCTTT
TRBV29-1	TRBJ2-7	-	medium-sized	CSVEDLNEQYF	TGCAGCGTTGAAGATCTGAACGAGCAGTACTTC
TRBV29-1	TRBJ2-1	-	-	CSVDNPLRWDGGTYPNEQFF	TGCAGCGTTGACAACCCCTTGAGATGGGACGGGGGTACGTACCCCAATGAGCAGTTCTTC
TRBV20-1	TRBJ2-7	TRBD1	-	CSARETGAWEQYF	TGCAGTGCTAGAGAGACAGGGGCCTGGGAGCAGTACTTC
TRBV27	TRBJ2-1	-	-	CASTDLPSNEQFF	TGTGCCAGCACAGATTTACCGAGCAATGAGCAGTTCTTC
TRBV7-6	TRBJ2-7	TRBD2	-	CASSLLADTVPSYEQYF	TGTGCCAGCAGCTTACTAGCGGACACCGTTCCCTCCTACGAGCAGTACTTC
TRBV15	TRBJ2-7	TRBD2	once	CATSTIAGGPREQYF	TGTGCCACCAGCACGATAGCGGGAGGGCCTAGAGAGCAGTACTTC
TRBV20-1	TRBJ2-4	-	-	CSAPRLELAKNIQYF	TGCAGTGCTCCCCGACTGGAACTAGCCAAAAACATTCAGTACTTC
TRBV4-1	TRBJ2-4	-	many	CASSQEIGQPNIQYF	TGCGCCAGCAGCCAAGAAATTGGCCAGCCAAACATTCAGTACTTC
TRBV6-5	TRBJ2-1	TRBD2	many	CATTGLAGAVEQFF	TGTGCCACCACAGGACTAGCGGGAGCGGTTGAGCAGTTCTTC
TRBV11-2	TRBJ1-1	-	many	CASSLGRGGSGVEAFF	TGTGCCAGCAGCTTGGGGAGGGGGGGGAGTGGTGTTGAAGCTTTCTTT
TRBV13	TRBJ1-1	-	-	CASSSPEEAWNTEAFF	TGTGCCAGCAGCTCACCGGAAGAGGCGTGGAACACTGAAGCTTTCTTT
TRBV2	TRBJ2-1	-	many	CASSGPYNEQFF	TGTGCCAGCAGTGGTCCCTACAATGAGCAGTTCTTC
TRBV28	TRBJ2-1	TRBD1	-	CASTLNTDRDEQFF	TGTGCCAGTACGCTAAATACCGACAGGGATGAGCAGTTCTTC
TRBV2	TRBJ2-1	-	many	CASLGVNEQFF	TGTGCCAGCTTAGGGGTGAATGAGCAGTTCTTC
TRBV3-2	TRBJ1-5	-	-	CASCGGSGQPQHF	TGCGCCAGCTGTGGGGGGTCCGGTCAGCCCCAGCATTTT
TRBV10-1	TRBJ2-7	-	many	CASSHPGGDEQYF	TGCGCCAGCTCCCACCCCGGCGGCGATGAGCAGTACTTC
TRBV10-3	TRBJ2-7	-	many	CAISEAATYEQYF	TGTGCCATCAGTGAGGCTGCAACCTACGAGCAGTACTTC
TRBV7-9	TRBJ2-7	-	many	CASSLNRGRVPTYEQYF	TGTGCCAGCAGCTTAAATCGCGGCAGGGTCCCCACCTACGAGCAGTACTTC
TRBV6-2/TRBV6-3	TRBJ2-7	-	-	CASSSSGFYEQYF	TGTGCCAGCAGTTCTTCCGGGTTCTACGAGCAGTACTTC
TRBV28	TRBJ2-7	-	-	CASSPGPGGSYEQYF	TGTGCCAGCAGTCCCGGCCCCGGGGGCTCCTACGAGCAGTACTTC
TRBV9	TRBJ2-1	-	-	CASSGGPRGDEQFF	TGTGCCAGCAGCGGCGGGCCGCGCGGGGATGAGCAGTTCTTC
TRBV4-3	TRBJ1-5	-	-	CASSQVWSTNQPQHF	TGCGCCAGCAGCCAAGTTTGGTCAACAAATCAGCCCCAGCATTTT
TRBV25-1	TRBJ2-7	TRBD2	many	CASSGPGLGLSEQYF	TGTGCCAGCAGTGGTCCGGGACTAGGTCTATCGGAGCAGTACTTC
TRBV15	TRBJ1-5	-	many	CATSREGVYQPQHF	TGTGCCACCAGCAGAGAAGGGGTTTACCAGCCCCAGCATTTT
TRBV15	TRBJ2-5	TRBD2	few	CATSGLAGETQYF	TGTGCCACCAGCGGCCTAGCGGGAGAGACCCAGTACTTC
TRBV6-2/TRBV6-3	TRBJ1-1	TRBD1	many	CASSYRDRAAENTEAFF	TGTGCCAGCAGTTACCGCGACAGGGCAGCAGAGAACACTGAAGCTTTCTTT
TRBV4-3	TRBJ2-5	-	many	CASSQGGAETQYF	TGCGCCAGCAGCCAGGGTGGGGCGGAGACCCAGTACTTC
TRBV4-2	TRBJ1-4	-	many	CASSQVVRDNREKLFF	TGTGCCAGCAGCCAAGTAGTTCGGGACAATCGGGAAAAACTGTTTTTT
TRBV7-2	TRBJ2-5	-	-	CASSSVRETQYF	TGTGCCAGCAGCTCGGTACGGGAGACCCAGTACTTC
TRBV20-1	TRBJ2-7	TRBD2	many	CSARGLADFYEQYF	TGCAGTGCTAGAGGCCTAGCGGATTTCTACGAGCAGTACTTC
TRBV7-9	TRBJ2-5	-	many	CASRSDRQETQYF	TGTGCCAGCAGATCGGACAGACAAGAGACCCAGTACTTC
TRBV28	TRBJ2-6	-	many	CATITGTTFPGANVLTF	TGTGCCACCATTACAGGGACAACTTTCCCTGGGGCCAACGTCCTGACTTTC
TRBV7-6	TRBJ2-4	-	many	CATSDSINIQYF	TGTGCCACTTCGGACAGCATAAACATTCAGTACTTC
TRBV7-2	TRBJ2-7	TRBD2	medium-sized	CASSFLGLAGHEQYF	TGTGCCAGCAGCTTTCTGGGACTAGCGGGCCACGAGCAGTACTTC
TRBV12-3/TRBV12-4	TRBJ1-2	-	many	CASSGGYGYTF	TGTGCCAGCAGTGGGGGGTATGGCTACACCTTC
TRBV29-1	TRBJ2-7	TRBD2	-	CSAHLRGDYEQYF	TGCAGCGCCCATCTCCGGGGGGACTACGAGCAGTACTTC
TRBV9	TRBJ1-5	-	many	CASSAGGNQPQHF	TGTGCCAGCAGCGCTGGGGGAAATCAGCCCCAGCATTTT
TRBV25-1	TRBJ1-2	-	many	CASSEFETESNYGYTF	TGTGCCAGCAGTGAATTTGAGACAGAATCTAACTATGGCTACACCTTC
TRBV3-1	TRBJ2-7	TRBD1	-	CASSLVRGQYEQYF	TGTGCCAGCAGTCTGGTGAGGGGGCAGTACGAGCAGTACTTC
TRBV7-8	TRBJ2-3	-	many	CASSLVSYTDTQYF	TGTGCCAGCAGCTTAGTTAGTTACACAGATACGCAGTATTTT
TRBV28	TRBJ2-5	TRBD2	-	CASSLFYTGTSVQETQYF	TGTGCCAGCAGTTTATTCTATACCGGGACTAGCGTACAAGAGACCCAGTACTTC
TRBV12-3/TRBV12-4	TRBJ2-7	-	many	CASSLLDSYEQYF	TGTGCCAGCAGTTTGTTAGATTCCTACGAGCAGTACTTC